This T cell receptor (beta chain) was documented in a study of cytotoxic CD8 clonotypes in ibrutinib-treated CLL. Investigators sought sequencing depths of between 1 in 200,000 and 1 in 1 million T cells. Only in-frame clones appear in the TCRdb table, and some are missing; sequencing was by immunoSEQ multiplex PCR. In the table there are more than 85,000 clones, 78% of which are singletons. There are 12 residues in the CDR3. The V end lost 8 bases, the J end lost 12 bases, and 19 bases lay between the germline ends. In germline, CDR1 is WSHSY, CDR2 SAAADI. The sequenced sample was PBMCs, obtained after 12 months of ibrutinib treatment. The gene calls are TRBV10-2 and TRBJ1-1; the D gene is possibly TRBD1 (6 bases). The receptor's source is a human donor with chronic lymphocytic leukemia. The DNA of the CDR3 is TGCGCCAGCTCCGGACAGAAGCAATCCTCTTTCTTT. Amino acids: CASSGQKQSSFF.